This T cell receptor beta chain was retrieved from a study of identical twins. This clonotype appeared a few times. TCRdb re-analysed the 5' RACE reads in MiXCR, keeping a single row per CDR3 protein. The sample has a few hundred thousand distinct CDR3 sequences, around a tenth seen once; the top ten hold roughly 3%. The trim removed 4 bases at V and 4 bases at J, leaving 4 bases unmatched. This CDR3 contains 14 residues. From germline, CDR1 is DFQATT and CDR2 SNEGSKA (reference sequence). There were only healthy Caucasians among the donors. These records were also assigned to another study, of yellow fever vaccine responses in identical twins.

The receptor was derived from a woman aged 18-29 years in good health. V and J are TRBV20-1 and TRBJ2-2; 9 bases agree with TRBD1. Sequenced input: PBMCs. CDR3 region: CSAKQGALTGELFF. CDR3 bases: TGCAGTGCTAAACAGGGGGCACTCACCGGGGAGCTGTTTTTT.